This entry features one TCR beta chain sequence. This sample was taken from a study of T cells in Graves' hyperthyroidism and ophthalmopathy. The investigators amplified TCR beta CDR3 regions from RNA transcripts. The study used the HTBI primer set for a first-round RT-PCR of the TCR CDR3. From the multiplex PCR reads, TCRdb called clonotypes with MiXCR, one entry per CDR3 protein. The data contain under 600,000 distinct CDR3 sequences, more than 15% of them singletons. Germline V gene data show CDR1 as SGHRS and CDR2 as YFSETQ. The germline V and J ends were trimmed by 2 bases and 4 bases, with 10 bases remaining between them. This CDR3 has 14 amino acids.

Sequenced material: blood. The chain employs TRBV5-1 and TRBJ2-1, with D possibly TRBD2 on 5 matching bases. This clonotype was obtained from a woman aged 40 to 50 with Graves' ophthalmopathy. The CDR3 here is CASSFLAQYNEQFF. The DNA for the CDR3 is TGCGCCAGCAGCTTTTTAGCGCAGTACAATGAGCAGTTCTTC.